One T cell receptor (beta chain) is described in this entry. Profiling relied on immunoSEQ multiplex PCR, and the TCRdb table lists in-frame clones only, not all of them. Of about 120,000 clones listed, over 65% were seen once; the top ten hold 2% to 2.5%. The data belong to a study of cytomegalovirus exposure and HLA in healthy donors. The CDR3 consists of 15 residues. Germline V gene sequence: CDR1 LGHNT, CDR2 FRNRAP. After removal of 1 base from V and 4 bases from J, the junction contained 2 bases not matched to a gene. This receptor was identified in a woman under 40 in good health and CMV-seronegative. The chain couples TRBV12-5 to TRBJ2-7; the match to TRBD1 covers 12 bases. The sequencing sample was made of PBMCs. Written as DNA, the CDR3 is TGTGCTAGTGGTTTGGCGGGACAGGGGGCGTACGAGCAGTACTTC. Amino acid sequence: CASGLAGQGAYEQYF.